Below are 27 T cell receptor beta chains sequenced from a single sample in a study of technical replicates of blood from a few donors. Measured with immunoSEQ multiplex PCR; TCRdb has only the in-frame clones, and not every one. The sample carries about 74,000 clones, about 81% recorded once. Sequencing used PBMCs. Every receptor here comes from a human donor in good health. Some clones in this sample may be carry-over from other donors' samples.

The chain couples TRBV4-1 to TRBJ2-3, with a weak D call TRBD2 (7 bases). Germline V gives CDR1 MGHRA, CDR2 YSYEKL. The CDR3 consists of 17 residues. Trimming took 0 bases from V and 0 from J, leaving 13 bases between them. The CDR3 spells CASSQDWAGASTDTQYF. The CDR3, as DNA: TGCGCCAGCAGCCAAGATTGGGCGGGGGCCAGCACAGATACGCAGTATTTT.

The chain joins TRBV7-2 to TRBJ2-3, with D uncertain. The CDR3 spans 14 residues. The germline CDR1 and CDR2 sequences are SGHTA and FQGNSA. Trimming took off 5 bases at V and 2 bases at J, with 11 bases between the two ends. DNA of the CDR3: TGTGCCAGCAGCCCGCCAGCGACCACAGATACGCAGTATTTT. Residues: CASSPPATTDTQYF.

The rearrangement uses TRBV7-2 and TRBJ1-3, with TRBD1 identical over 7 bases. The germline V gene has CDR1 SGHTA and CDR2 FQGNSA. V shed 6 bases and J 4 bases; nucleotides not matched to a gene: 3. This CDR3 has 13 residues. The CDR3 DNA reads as TGTGCCAGCAGTACAGGGGCAGGAAACACCATATATTTT. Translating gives CASSTGAGNTIYF. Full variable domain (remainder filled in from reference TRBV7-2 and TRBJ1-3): GAGVSQSPSNKVTEKGKDVELRCDPISGHTALYWYRQSLGQGLEFLIYFQGNSAPDKSGLPSDRFSAERTGGSVSTLTIQRTQQEDSAVYLCASSTGAGNTIYFGEGSWLTVV.

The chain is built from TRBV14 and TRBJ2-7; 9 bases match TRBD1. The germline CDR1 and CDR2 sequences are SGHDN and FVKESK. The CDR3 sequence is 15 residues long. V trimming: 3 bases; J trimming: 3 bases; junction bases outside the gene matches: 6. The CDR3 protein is CASSQLGTGSYEQYF. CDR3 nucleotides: TGTGCCAGCAGCCAGCTTGGGACAGGGAGCTACGAGCAGTACTTC.

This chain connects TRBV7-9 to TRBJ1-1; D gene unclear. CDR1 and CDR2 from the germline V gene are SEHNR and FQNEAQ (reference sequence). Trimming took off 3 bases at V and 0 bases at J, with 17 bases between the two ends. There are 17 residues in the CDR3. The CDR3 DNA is TGTGCCAGCAGCTTGGATCCATCGCGGCGGCTGAACACTGAAGCTTTCTTT. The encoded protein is CASSLDPSRRLNTEAFF.

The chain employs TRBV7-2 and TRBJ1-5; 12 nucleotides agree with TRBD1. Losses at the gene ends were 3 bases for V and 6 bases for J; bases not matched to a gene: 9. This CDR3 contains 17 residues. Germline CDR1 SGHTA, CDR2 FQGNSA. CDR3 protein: CASSFSGTGGGGQPQHF. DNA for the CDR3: TGTGCCAGCAGCTTTTCAGGGACAGGGGGCGGGGGTCAGCCCCAGCATTTT.

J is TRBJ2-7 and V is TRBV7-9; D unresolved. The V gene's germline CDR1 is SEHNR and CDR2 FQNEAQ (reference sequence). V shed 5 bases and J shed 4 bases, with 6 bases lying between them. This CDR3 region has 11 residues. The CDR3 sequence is CASSQIYEQYF. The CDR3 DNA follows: TGTGCCAGCAGCCAAATTTACGAGCAGTACTTC.

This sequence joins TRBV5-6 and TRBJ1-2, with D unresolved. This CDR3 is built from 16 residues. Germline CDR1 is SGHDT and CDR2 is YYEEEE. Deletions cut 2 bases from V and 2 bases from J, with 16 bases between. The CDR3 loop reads CASSFSPGGWNYGYTF. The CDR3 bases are TGTGCCAGCAGCTTTTCCCCGGGAGGTTGGAACTATGGCTACACCTTC.

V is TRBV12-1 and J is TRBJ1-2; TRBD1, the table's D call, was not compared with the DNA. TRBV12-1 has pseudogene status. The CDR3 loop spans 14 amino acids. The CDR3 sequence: CASSFGGTGQGYTF. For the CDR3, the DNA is TGTGCCAGCAGCTTTGGGGGGACAGGGCAAGGCTACACCTTC.

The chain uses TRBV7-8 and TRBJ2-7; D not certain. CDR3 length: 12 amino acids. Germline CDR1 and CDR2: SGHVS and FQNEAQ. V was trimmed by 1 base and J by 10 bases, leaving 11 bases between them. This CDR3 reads CASSLEFRYQYF. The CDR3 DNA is TGTGCCAGCAGCTTAGAATTTCGGTATCAGTACTTC.

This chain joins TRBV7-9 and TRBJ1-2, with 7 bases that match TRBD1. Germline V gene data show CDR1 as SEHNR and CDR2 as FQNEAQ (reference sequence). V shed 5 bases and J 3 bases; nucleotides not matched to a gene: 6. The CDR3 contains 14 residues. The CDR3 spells CASSPRDRYYGYTF. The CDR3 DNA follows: TGTGCCAGCAGCCCCCGGGACAGATACTATGGCTACACCTTC.

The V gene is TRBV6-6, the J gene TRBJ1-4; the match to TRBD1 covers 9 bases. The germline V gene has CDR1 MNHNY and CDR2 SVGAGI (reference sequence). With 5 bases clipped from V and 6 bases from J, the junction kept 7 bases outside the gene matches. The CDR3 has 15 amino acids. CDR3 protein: CASSNHRTGDEKLFF. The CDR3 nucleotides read TGTGCCAGCAGTAACCACCGGACAGGGGATGAAAAACTGTTTTTT.

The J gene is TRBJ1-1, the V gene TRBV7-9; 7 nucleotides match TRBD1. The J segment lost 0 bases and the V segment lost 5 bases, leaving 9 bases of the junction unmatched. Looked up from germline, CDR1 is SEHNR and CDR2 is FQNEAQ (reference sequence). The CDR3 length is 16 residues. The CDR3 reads CASSTHRGRMNTEAFF. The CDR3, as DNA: TGTGCCAGCAGCACCCACAGGGGCCGTATGAACACTGAAGCTTTCTTT.

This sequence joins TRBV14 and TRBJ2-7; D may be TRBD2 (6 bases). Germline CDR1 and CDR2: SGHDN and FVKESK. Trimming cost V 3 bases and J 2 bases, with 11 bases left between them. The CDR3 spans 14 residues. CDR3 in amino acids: CASSHRDLPYEQYF. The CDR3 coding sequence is TGTGCCAGCAGCCACAGGGACTTACCCTACGAGCAGTACTTC.

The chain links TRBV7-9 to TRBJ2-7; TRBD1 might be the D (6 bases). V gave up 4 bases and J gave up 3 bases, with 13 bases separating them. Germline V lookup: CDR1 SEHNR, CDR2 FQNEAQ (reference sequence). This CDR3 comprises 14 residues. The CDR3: CASSSTKQGYEQYF. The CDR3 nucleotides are TGTGCCAGCAGCTCCACAAAACAGGGCTACGAGCAGTACTTC.

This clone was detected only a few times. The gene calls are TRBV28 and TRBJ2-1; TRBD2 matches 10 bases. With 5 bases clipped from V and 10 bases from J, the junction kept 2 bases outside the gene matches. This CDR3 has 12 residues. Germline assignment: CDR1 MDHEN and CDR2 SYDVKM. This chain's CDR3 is CASSQLAGEQFF. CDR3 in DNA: TGTGCCAGCAGTCAACTAGCGGGGGAGCAGTTCTTC. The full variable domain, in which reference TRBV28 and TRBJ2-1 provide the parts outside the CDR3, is DVKVTQSSRYLVKRTGEKVFLECVQDMDHENMFWYRQDPGLGLRLIYFSYDVKMKEKGDIPEGYSVSREKKERFSLILESASTNQTSMYLCASSQLAGEQFFGPGTRLTVL.

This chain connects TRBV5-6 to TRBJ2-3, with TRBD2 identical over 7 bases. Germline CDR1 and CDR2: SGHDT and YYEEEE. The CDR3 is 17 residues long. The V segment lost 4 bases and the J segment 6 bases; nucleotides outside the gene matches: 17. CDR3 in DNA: TGTGCCAGCAGCAACCTCGGGAGCGGGATCCCGTCGGATACGCAGTATTTT. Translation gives CASSNLGSGIPSDTQYF.

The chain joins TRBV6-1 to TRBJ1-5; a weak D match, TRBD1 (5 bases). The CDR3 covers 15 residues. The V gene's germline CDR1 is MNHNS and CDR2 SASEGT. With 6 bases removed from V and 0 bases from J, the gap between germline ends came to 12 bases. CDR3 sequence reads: CASSPTEDSNQPQHF. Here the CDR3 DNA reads TGTGCCAGCAGCCCGACAGAGGATAGCAATCAGCCCCAGCATTTT.

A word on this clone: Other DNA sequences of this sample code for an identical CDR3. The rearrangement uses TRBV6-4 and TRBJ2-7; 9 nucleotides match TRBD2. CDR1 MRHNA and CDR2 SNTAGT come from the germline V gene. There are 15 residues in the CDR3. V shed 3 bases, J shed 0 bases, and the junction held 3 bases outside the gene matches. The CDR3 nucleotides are TGTGCCAGCAGTGAGGGTAGCGGGAGCTCCTACGAGCAGTACTTC. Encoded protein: CASSEGSGSSYEQYF.

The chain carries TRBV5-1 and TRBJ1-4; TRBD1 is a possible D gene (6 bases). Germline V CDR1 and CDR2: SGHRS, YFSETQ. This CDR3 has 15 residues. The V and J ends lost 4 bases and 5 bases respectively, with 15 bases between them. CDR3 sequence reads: CASSMSTGLNEKLFF. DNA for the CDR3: TGCGCCAGCAGCATGTCAACAGGGTTAAATGAAAAACTGTTTTTT.

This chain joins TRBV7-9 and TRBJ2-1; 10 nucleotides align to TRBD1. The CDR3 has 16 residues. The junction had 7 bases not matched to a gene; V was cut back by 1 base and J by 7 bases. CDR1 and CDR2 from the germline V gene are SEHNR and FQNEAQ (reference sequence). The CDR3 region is CASSLVRTGGGNEQFF. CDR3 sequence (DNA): TGTGCCAGCAGCTTAGTACGGACAGGGGGGGGGAATGAGCAGTTCTTC.

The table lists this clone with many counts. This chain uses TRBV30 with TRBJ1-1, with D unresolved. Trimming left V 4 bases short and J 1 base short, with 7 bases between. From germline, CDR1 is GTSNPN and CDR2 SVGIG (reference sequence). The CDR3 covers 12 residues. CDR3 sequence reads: CAWNGENTEAFF. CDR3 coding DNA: TGTGCCTGGAACGGGGAGAACACTGAAGCTTTCTTT.

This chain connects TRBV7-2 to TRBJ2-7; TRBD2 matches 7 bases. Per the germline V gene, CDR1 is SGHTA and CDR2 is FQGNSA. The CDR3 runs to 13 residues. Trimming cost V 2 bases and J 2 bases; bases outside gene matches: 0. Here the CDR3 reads CASSLTSAYEQYF. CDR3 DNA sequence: TGTGCCAGCAGCTTAACTAGCGCCTACGAGCAGTACTTC.

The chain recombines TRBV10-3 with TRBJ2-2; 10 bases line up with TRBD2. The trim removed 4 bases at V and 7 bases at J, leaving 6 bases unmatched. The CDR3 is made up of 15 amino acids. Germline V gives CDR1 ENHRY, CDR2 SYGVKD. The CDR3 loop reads CAISGSGGDLGELFF. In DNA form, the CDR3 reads TGTGCCATCAGTGGAAGCGGGGGGGACCTCGGGGAGCTGTTTTTT.

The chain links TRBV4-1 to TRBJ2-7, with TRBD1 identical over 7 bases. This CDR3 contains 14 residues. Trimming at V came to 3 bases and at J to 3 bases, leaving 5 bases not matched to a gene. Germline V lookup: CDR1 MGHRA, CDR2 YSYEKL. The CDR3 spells CASSQSTGIYEQYF. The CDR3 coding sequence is TGCGCCAGCAGCCAGTCGACAGGGATCTACGAGCAGTACTTC.

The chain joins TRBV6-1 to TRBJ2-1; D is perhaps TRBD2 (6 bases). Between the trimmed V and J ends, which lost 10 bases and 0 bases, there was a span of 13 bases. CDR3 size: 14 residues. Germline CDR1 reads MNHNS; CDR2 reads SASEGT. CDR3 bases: TGTGCCACCCTCGGGCGGGGCTCCTACAATGAGCAGTTCTTC. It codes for CATLGRGSYNEQFF.

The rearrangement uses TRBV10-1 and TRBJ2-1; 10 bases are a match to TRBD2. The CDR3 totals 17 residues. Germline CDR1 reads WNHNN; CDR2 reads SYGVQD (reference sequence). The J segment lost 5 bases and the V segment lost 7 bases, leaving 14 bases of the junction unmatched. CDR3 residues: CASTEDLGSGGHNEQFF. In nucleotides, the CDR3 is TGCGCCAGCACCGAGGACTTAGGTAGCGGGGGGCACAATGAGCAGTTCTTC.